The source of this T cell receptor beta chain is a study of blood T cell repertoires in COVID-19. Study in general: Sources were T cells, B-cell-depleted T cells, or PBMCs; the material itself was cDNA or gDNA.

TCRdb's copy holds only in-frame clones and misses some; the assay was immunoSEQ multiplex PCR. Of a few hundred thousand clones listed, about 87% were seen once; the top ten hold more than 5%. This clone was picked up one time. Germline values: CDR1 SGHRS, CDR2 YFSETQ. V was pared by 3 bases and J by 0 bases, with 7 bases between. The CDR3 length is 13 residues. Sequencing was done on a sample of PBMCs or T cells enriched from blood (not recorded which). The chain has TRBV5-1 and TRBJ2-7; unclear D gene. The clonotype was recovered from a man between 25 and 39 years old who had recovered from COVID-19. The CDR3 here is CASSYTPSYEQYF. The CDR3 bases are TGCGCCAGCAGCTACACACCCTCCTACGAGCAGTACTTC. Full variable domain (remainder filled in from reference TRBV5-1 and TRBJ2-7): KAGVTQTPRYLIKTRGQQVTLSCSPISGHRSVSWYQQTPGQGLQFLFEYFSETQRNKGNFPGRFSGRQFSNSRSEMNVSTLELGDSALYLCASSYTPSYEQYFGPGTRLTVT.